This record concerns one TCR beta chain sequence. The entry originates in a study of blood T cell repertoires in COVID-19. Background on the study: T cells, B-cell-depleted T cells, or PBMCs provided the cDNA or gDNA that served as material.

Assay used: immunoSEQ multiplex PCR; TCRdb lists only in-frame clones, some missing. This table has around 90,000 clones, 80% to 95% appearing once. The TCR was taken from a woman aged 55-69 years with active COVID-19. Sequenced sample: peripheral blood.

The CDR3 sequence is CASSLDGTSGNTIYF. CDR3 DNA sequence: TGCGCCAGCAGCTTGGACGGGACATCTGGAAACACCATATATTTT. The J gene is TRBJ1-3, the V gene TRBV5-1; D is possibly TRBD1 (6 bases). CDR3 length equals 15 residues. Germline V lookup: CDR1 SGHRS, CDR2 YFSETQ. Trimming shortened V by 0 bases and J by 1 base, and 8 bases separated the two germline ends.